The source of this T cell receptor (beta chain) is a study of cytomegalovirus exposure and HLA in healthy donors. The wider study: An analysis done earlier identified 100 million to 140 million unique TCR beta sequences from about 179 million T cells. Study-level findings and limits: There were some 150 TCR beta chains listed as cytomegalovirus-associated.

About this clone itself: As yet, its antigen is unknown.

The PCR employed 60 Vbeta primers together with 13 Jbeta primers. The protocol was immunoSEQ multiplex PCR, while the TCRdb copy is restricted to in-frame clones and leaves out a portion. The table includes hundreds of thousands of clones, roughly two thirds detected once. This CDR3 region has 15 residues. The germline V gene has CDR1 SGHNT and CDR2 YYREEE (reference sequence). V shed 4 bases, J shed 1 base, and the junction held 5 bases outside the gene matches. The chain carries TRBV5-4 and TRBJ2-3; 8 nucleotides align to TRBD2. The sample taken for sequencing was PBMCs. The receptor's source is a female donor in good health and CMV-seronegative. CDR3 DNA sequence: TGTGCCAGCAGCCCCCCCGGGAGGGGCACAGATACGCAGTATTTT. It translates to CASSPPGRGTDTQYF.